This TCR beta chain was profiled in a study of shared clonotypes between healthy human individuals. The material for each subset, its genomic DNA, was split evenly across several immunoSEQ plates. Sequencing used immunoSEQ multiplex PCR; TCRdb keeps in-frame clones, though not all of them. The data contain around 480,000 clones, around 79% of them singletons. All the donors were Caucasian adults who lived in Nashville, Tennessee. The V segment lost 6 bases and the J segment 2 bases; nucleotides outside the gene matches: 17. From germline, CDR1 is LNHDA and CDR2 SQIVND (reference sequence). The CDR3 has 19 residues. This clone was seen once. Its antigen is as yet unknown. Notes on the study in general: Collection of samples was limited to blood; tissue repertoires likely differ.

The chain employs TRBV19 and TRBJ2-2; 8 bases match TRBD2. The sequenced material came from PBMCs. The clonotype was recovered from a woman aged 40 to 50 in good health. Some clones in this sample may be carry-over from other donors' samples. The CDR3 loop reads CASSRRGGALAGNTGELFF. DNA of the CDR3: TGTGCCAGTAGCCGAAGAGGGGGGGCCCTAGCGGGTAACACCGGGGAGCTGTTTTTT.